The next 20 T cell receptor beta chains were all read from a single sample in a study of shared clonotypes between healthy human individuals. Profiled with immunoSEQ multiplex PCR; TCRdb holds only in-frame clones, not every one. In the table there are millions of clones, about 95% of which are singletons. Terminally differentiated effector memory CD45RA+ cells were excluded from the naive CD8 cells, which were CD45RO-negative and positively selected for CCR7. The sample was naive CD8+ T cells sorted from blood. The source is a man younger than 30 in good health.

The V gene is TRBV5-1, the J gene TRBJ1-1; 7 positions agree with TRBD1. Trimming removed 0 bases from V and 0 bases from J; junction bases left unmatched: 5. CDR1 and CDR2 from the germline V gene are SGHRS and YFSETQ. This CDR3 has 16 residues. Written as DNA, the CDR3 is TGCGCCAGCAGCTTGGGGGACAGCTTTATGAACACTGAAGCTTTCTTT. Encoded protein: CASSLGDSFMNTEAFF.

This chain uses TRBV30 with TRBJ2-7; 8 bases are a match to TRBD1. Per germline, CDR1 GTSNPN and CDR2 SVGIG (reference sequence). With V trimmed by 4 bases and J by 3 bases, 2 bases remained unmatched. The CDR3 extends over 12 amino acids. For the CDR3, the DNA is TGTGCCTGGATAGGACAGGGCTACGAGCAGTACTTC. It codes for CAWIGQGYEQYF.

The chain uses TRBV29-1 and TRBJ1-2; D call uncertain. The CDR3 length is 15 residues. The germline V gene encodes CDR1 SQVTM and CDR2 ANQGSEA. V was shortened by 1 base and J by 3 bases, with 15 bases between the two germline ends. CDR3 bases: TGCAGCGTTGAAGGACGCCGGAATAAGGACTATGGCTACACCTTC. Encoded protein: CSVEGRRNKDYGYTF.

This chain links TRBV4-1 with TRBJ1-5; D is possibly TRBD1 (5 bases). Germline-derived CDR1 and CDR2 are MGHRA and YSYEKL. The CDR3 loop spans 15 amino acids. V was trimmed by 2 bases and J by 5 bases, leaving 13 bases between them. CDR3 sequence reads: CASSQSRVGDQPQHF. The CDR3 DNA reads TGCGCCAGCAGCCAATCGAGGGTGGGGGATCAGCCCCAGCATTTT.

The chain recombines TRBV7-9 with TRBJ2-5, with D possibly being TRBD1 (5 bases). In germline, CDR1 is SEHNR, CDR2 FQNEAQ (reference sequence). This CDR3 contains 16 residues. Trimming shortened V by 3 bases and J by 5 bases, and 19 bases separated the two germline ends. Written as DNA, the CDR3 is TGTGCCAGCAGCTTTCCCGGTAGGGGCCTCGGTGAGACCCAGTACTTC. As protein: CASSFPGRGLGETQYF. The whole variable domain, filled in from reference TRBV7-9 and TRBJ2-5, reads DTGVSQNPRHKITKRGQNVTFRCDPISEHNRLYWYRQTLGQGPEFLTYFQNEAQLEKSRLLSDRFSAERPKGSFSTLEIQRTEQGDSAMYLCASSFPGRGLGETQYFGPGTRLLVL.

The chain recombines TRBV20-1 with TRBJ2-7; TRBD1 matches at 9 bases. The CDR3 is made up of 11 amino acids. Germline CDR1 and CDR2: DFQATT and SNEGSKA (reference sequence). The V segment lost 6 bases and the J segment 8 bases; nucleotides outside the gene matches: 5. The CDR3: CSALDRGQQYF. CDR3 nucleotide sequence: TGCAGTGCCCTGGACAGGGGCCAGCAGTACTTC.

The chain is built from TRBV21-1 and TRBJ1-6. TRBV21-1 is deemed a pseudogene. This CDR3 is built from 13 residues. The CDR3 here is CAITLVHNSPLHF. In DNA, the CDR3 is TGTGCCATCACTCTTGTACATAATTCACCCCTCCACTTT.

V and J are TRBV28 and TRBJ1-4, with a tentative D call TRBD1 (6 bases). Looked up from germline, CDR1 is MDHEN and CDR2 is SYDVKM. The ends were cut back, 3 bases at V and 8 bases at J, with 13 bases in the middle. CDR3 size: 14 residues. The CDR3 nucleotides read TGTGCCAGCAGTTTTGCGGGGGGCGACGAAAAACTGTTTTTT. It yields the protein CASSFAGGDEKLFF.

The genes are TRBV19 and TRBJ2-3, with no clear D. Per germline, CDR1 LNHDA and CDR2 SQIVND (reference sequence). The length of the CDR3 is 14 residues. V was cut by 0 bases and J by 6 bases, with 10 bases left in between. The CDR3 protein is CASSIEPTPDTQYF. DNA for the CDR3: TGTGCCAGTAGTATAGAGCCTACCCCGGATACGCAGTATTTT.

The chain joins TRBV6-1 to TRBJ2-7, with D possibly being TRBD2 (5 bases). The CDR3 has 13 amino acids. V shed 7 bases and J shed 0 bases, with 10 bases lying between them. From germline, CDR1 is MNHNS and CDR2 SASEGT. The CDR3 region is CASTRADSYEQYF. CDR3 nucleotide sequence: TGTGCCAGCACCCGAGCGGACTCCTACGAGCAGTACTTC.

The chain is built from TRBV7-9 and TRBJ2-1, with 15 bases identical to TRBD2. The CDR3 consists of 17 residues. Germline assignment: CDR1 SEHNR and CDR2 FQNEAQ (reference sequence). After removal of 5 bases from V and 2 bases from J, the junction contained 4 bases not matched to a gene. The CDR3 DNA follows: TGTGCCAGCAGCCGGGGACTAGCGGGAGGCCCCTACAATGAGCAGTTCTTC. This translates into CASSRGLAGGPYNEQFF. Full variable domain (remainder filled in from reference TRBV7-9 and TRBJ2-1): DTGVSQNPRHKITKRGQNVTFRCDPISEHNRLYWYRQTLGQGPEFLTYFQNEAQLEKSRLLSDRFSAERPKGSFSTLEIQRTEQGDSAMYLCASSRGLAGGPYNEQFFGPGTRLTVL.

The rearrangement uses TRBV4-3 and TRBJ2-1, with 8 bases fitting TRBD1. The germline V gene has CDR1 LGHNA and CDR2 YSLEER. The V segment lost 0 bases and the J segment 2 bases; nucleotides outside the gene matches: 9. The CDR3 runs 18 residues. The CDR3 region has the DNA TGCGCCAGCAGCCAAGATCGAGCTACAGGGGGTGCCTACAATGAGCAGTTCTTC. Its translation is CASSQDRATGGAYNEQFF.

V usage is TRBV6-5 and J usage is TRBJ2-1, with a tentative D call TRBD2 (6 bases). CDR1 is MNHEY and CDR2 is SVGAGI in the germline V gene. This CDR3 is built from 12 residues. The ends were cut back, 10 bases at V and 7 bases at J, with 14 bases in the middle. The CDR3 DNA is TGTGCCACCGACTCGGGGAGGAATGAGCAGTTCTTC. Protein product: CATDSGRNEQFF.

The sample holds one count of this clone. Other nucleotide sequences from this sample produce the same CDR3. This rearrangement joins TRBV28 to TRBJ1-5; D not resolved. Germline V lookup: CDR1 MDHEN, CDR2 SYDVKM. The V and J ends lost 2 bases and 4 bases respectively, with 12 bases between them. The CDR3 is made up of 15 amino acids. The DNA for the CDR3 is TGTGCCAGCAGTTTAAAGGGCTTAGGGAATCAGCCCCAGCATTTT. Translating it yields CASSLKGLGNQPQHF.

As concerns this clone: This specimen includes other DNA sequences encoding the same CDR3. J is TRBJ1-5 and V is TRBV6-1; unclear D gene. The V end was cut by 3 bases, the J end by 2 bases, with 11 bases between. There are 15 residues in the CDR3. The germline V gene encodes CDR1 MNHNS and CDR2 SASEGT. The CDR3 DNA is TGTGCCAGCAGTGATGGTGGTGTGGGCAATCAGCCCCAGCATTTT. Amino acids: CASSDGGVGNQPQHF.

This chain uses TRBV10-2 with TRBJ2-7, with a tentative D call TRBD1 (5 bases). Germline V CDR1 and CDR2: WSHSY, SAAADI. V was pared by 5 bases and J by 6 bases, with 8 bases between. The length of the CDR3 is 11 residues. CDR3: CASSTGTEQYF. In nucleotides, the CDR3 is TGCGCCAGCAGTACAGGAACCGAGCAGTACTTC.

The rearrangement joins TRBV9 to TRBJ2-7; D gene ambiguous. The germline CDR1 and CDR2 sequences are SGDLS and YYNGEE. This CDR3 is built from 14 residues. The germline V and J ends were trimmed by 0 bases and 4 bases, with 11 bases remaining between them. CDR3 DNA sequence: TGTGCCAGCAGCGTAGCTAATAATCAATACGAGCAGTACTTC. Amino acids: CASSVANNQYEQYF.

As DNA, the CDR3 is TGTGCCAGCAGTATGGCCTCGAGAGTCGACGAGCAGTACTTC. Translation: CASSMASRVDEQYF. The chain couples TRBV28 to TRBJ2-7; D unclear. Per the germline V gene, CDR1 is MDHEN and CDR2 is SYDVKM. The CDR3 has 14 residues. The V end lost 5 bases, the J end lost 5 bases, and 16 bases lay between the germline ends.

The V and J genes are TRBV11-3 and TRBJ1-1; D remains ambiguous. Germline V CDR1 and CDR2: SGHNT, YENEEA. The V end lost 3 bases, the J end lost 2 bases, and 7 bases lay between the germline ends. The CDR3 contains 13 residues. This chain's CDR3 is CASSFQRNTEAFF. The CDR3 nucleotides are TGTGCCAGCAGCTTTCAGAGAAACACTGAAGCTTTCTTT.

The chain links TRBV11-2 to TRBJ2-1, with D perhaps TRBD1 or TRBD2 (6 bases each). Germline CDR1 reads SGHAT; CDR2 reads FQNNGV. This CDR3 has 15 residues. The V and J ends lost 1 base and 7 bases respectively, with 14 bases between them. CDR3 sequence: CASSLGRGAKNEQFF. DNA of the CDR3: TGTGCCAGCAGCTTAGGGAGGGGGGCCAAGAATGAGCAGTTCTTC.